This T cell receptor beta chain comes out of a study of control samples from healthy donors and cancer patients. Sequencing was performed with immunoSEQ multiplex PCR; in TCRdb, only in-frame clones are kept and a portion is missing. The sample yields 150,000 or so clones, around 88% seen once. Germline V gene lookup returns CDR1 SGHAT and CDR2 FQNNGV. V gave up 0 bases and J gave up 2 bases, with 10 bases separating them. The CDR3 spans 15 residues. The clonotype comes from a woman younger than 45 in good health. The rearrangement joins TRBV11-2 to TRBJ1-2; D is perhaps TRBD1 (5 bases). Material for sequencing was blood. The CDR3 is CASSLDGGVNYGYTF. The CDR3 DNA sequence: TGTGCCAGCAGCTTAGACGGGGGGGTCAACTATGGCTACACCTTC.